This is a list of T cell receptor beta chains from one sample in a study of human versus mouse CDR3 diversity and MHC coevolution. Data came from immunoSEQ multiplex PCR; TCRdb stores just in-frame clones and leaves some out. The table has 80,000 or so clones, roughly 93% seen once. The sample consisted of naive CD4+ T cells from blood. The receptors shown here come from a person between 30 and 69 years old in good health. Both conserved end residues are part of each CDR3. The order of the fields is V gene, D gene, J gene, clone size, CDR3 DNA, CDR3 protein. A D gene is named only where the DNA matches it firmly. The size field is filled for only some rows; it gives once, few, many or a size class.

TRBV7-2	NA	TRBJ2-2	once	TGTGCCAGCAGCTTGGGCGGGACTAACACCGGGGAGCTGTTTTTT	CASSLGGTNTGELFF
TRBV28	NA	TRBJ2-7	once	TGTGCCAGCAGTTTCAACAGGGCCCCCTACGAGCAGTACTTC	CASSFNRAPYEQYF
TRBV30	NA	TRBJ2-7	NA	TGTGCCTGGAGAGAGGCGACAGGTGGTCACCCCTACGAGCAGTACTTC	CAWREATGGHPYEQYF
TRBV5-1	NA	TRBJ2-1	NA	TGCGCCAGCAGCTTGGGCCAACCGGGGTCCAATGAGCAGTTCTTC	CASSLGQPGSNEQFF
TRBV6-5	NA	TRBJ1-5	once	TGTGCCAGCAGTTATAGGAGCGAGTTTCAGCCCCAGCATTTT	CASSYRSEFQPQHF
TRBV27	TRBD1	TRBJ1-2	NA	TGTGCCAGCAGTTTTTATTCAGGGGGCGGCTACACCTTC	CASSFYSGGGYTF
TRBV7-2	NA	TRBJ2-5	NA	TGTGCCAGCAGCCGTCAATCGGGGGGCCTCGAGACCCAGTACTTC	CASSRQSGGLETQYF
TRBV5-4	NA	TRBJ1-2	NA	TGTGCCAGCAGCTGGCCGGGGGAGGGGAAAATCTATGGCTACACCTTC	CASSWPGEGKIYGYTF
TRBV6-6	TRBD1	TRBJ1-4	NA	TGTGCCAGCAGTACCGGACAGGGTTTCGGAAAACTGTTTTTT	CASSTGQGFGKLFF
TRBV28	TRBD2	TRBJ2-1	NA	TGTGCCAGCAGTTTGATCCTAGCGGGAGGAGGCTCCTACAATGAGCAGTTCTTC	CASSLILAGGGSYNEQFF
TRBV11-1	TRBD1	TRBJ2-7	NA	TGTGCCAGCAGCTTAGCCCAGGGGGCCCCCGATTCCTACGAGCAGTACTTC	CASSLAQGAPDSYEQYF
TRBV7-8	NA	TRBJ2-7	NA	TGTGCCAGCAGCTTCGCCGGAGCGGTCGAGCAGTACTTC	CASSFAGAVEQYF
TRBV4-2	TRBD2	TRBJ2-7	NA	TGTGCCAGCAGCCTAGAGTCGGTTGGAGCGGGAGGGCCCTACGAGCAGTACTTC	CASSLESVGAGGPYEQYF
TRBV5-1	TRBD2	TRBJ2-5	NA	TGCGCCAGCAGCTCTGTTGGTAGCGGGATGTTTAGCGAGACCCAGTACTTC	CASSSVGSGMFSETQYF
TRBV6-5	NA	TRBJ1-6	few	TGTGCCAGCAGTTACAAGGGGGATAAGGAATCACCCCTCCACTTT	CASSYKGDKESPLHF
TRBV7-3	NA	TRBJ1-2	NA	TGTGCCAGCAGCTCCTCGGGGTACGGCTACACCTTC	CASSSSGYGYTF
TRBV6-5	TRBD2	TRBJ2-2	NA	TGTGCCAGCAGGTGGCGGGGGGGCCCCGGGGAGCTGTTTTTT	CASRWRGGPGELFF
TRBV5-1	TRBD1	TRBJ2-7	NA	TGCGCCAGCAGCCTGGACAGGGGGCTTAACGAGCAGTACTTC	CASSLDRGLNEQYF
TRBV5-4	TRBD1	TRBJ2-7	NA	TGTGCCAGCAGCCCGGGGACAGGCGCCTACGAGCAGTACTTC	CASSPGTGAYEQYF
TRBV2	NA	TRBJ2-4	NA	TGTGCCAGCAGTGAAGGGACTACAAAAAACATTCAGTACTTC	CASSEGTTKNIQYF
TRBV9	TRBD1	TRBJ1-1	NA	TGTGCCAGCAGCGTAACGACAGGGAGAGCTTTCTTT	CASSVTTGRAFF
TRBV7-2	NA	TRBJ1-1	NA	TGTGCCAGCAGCTTAGGTAACAGGGCAGGCACTGAAGCTTTCTTT	CASSLGNRAGTEAFF
TRBV5-1	TRBD2	TRBJ2-5	NA	TGCGCCAGCAGCTCGGGGGGGGGCATTCAAGAGACCCAGTACTTC	CASSSGGGIQETQYF
TRBV11-3	NA	TRBJ1-3	NA	TGTGCCAGCAGCTTAGTACCCAGGATAAGTGGAAACACCATATATTTT	CASSLVPRISGNTIYF